What follows are 13 T cell receptor beta chains derived from one specimen sequenced in a study of shared clonotypes between healthy human individuals. Clones were sequenced by immunoSEQ multiplex PCR, and TCRdb holds only the in-frame ones, with some missing. There are about half a million clones in the sample; 78% occur only once, and approximately 12% lies in the top ten. Sequenced material: PBMCs. These receptors were taken from a woman aged 40 to 50 in good health. Some clones in this sample may be carry-over from other donors' samples.

V gene TRBV5-1 combines with J gene TRBJ1-2, with D possibly TRBD1 on 6 matching bases. Germline assignment: CDR1 SGHRS and CDR2 YFSETQ. This CDR3 is built from 13 residues. Trimming removed 1 base at V and 4 bases at J, with 8 bases between. The CDR3 sequence: CASSLNRAYGYTF. The CDR3 DNA sequence: TGCGCCAGCAGCTTGAACAGGGCCTATGGCTACACCTTC.

CDR3 sequence reads: CASSLAASGTDTQYF. The DNA for the CDR3 is TGTGCCAGCAGCTTAGCTGCTAGCGGCACAGATACGCAGTATTTT. The V call is TRBV7-2, the J call TRBJ2-3, with D tentatively TRBD2 (6 bases). CDR3 length equals 15 residues. V was trimmed by 0 bases and J by 1 base, leaving 8 bases between them. Germline values: CDR1 SGHTA, CDR2 FQGNSA.

In nucleotides, the CDR3 is TGTGCCACCAGCAGCGGGACCCACCCCTACGAGCAGTACTTC. Protein sequence: CATSSGTHPYEQYF. The chain couples TRBV15 to TRBJ2-7; D is possibly TRBD1 or TRBD2 (5 bases each). Germline CDR1 LNHNV, CDR2 YYDKDF (reference sequence). CDR3 length: 14 residues. V lost 3 bases to trimming and J lost 2 bases, with 11 bases between them.

The chain joins TRBV28 to TRBJ1-6; a possible D gene is TRBD1 (5 bases). V gave up 8 bases and J gave up 9 bases, with 20 bases separating them. Germline values: CDR1 MDHEN, CDR2 SYDVKM. This CDR3 is built from 15 residues. The CDR3 reads CASVRGPQLSSPLHF. The DNA of the CDR3 is TGTGCCAGCGTGCGGGGCCCGCAGCTCAGTTCACCCCTCCACTTT.

V gene TRBV10-3 combines with J gene TRBJ1-3; 8 bases map to TRBD1. Germline CDR1 reads ENHRY; CDR2 reads SYGVKD. This CDR3 contains 13 residues. V dropped 10 bases and J dropped 0; count of bases not matched to a gene: 2. The CDR3 DNA reads as TGTGCCACCGGGACAGGCTCTGGAAACACCATATATTTT. It translates to CATGTGSGNTIYF.

This chain uses TRBV5-5 with TRBJ1-5, with D tentatively TRBD1 (6 bases). Per the germline V gene, CDR1 is SGHKS and CDR2 is YYEKEE (reference sequence). Trimming stripped 4 bases from V and 0 bases from J, with 14 bases between. This CDR3 has 16 amino acids. CDR3 sequence reads: CASSRQQGYSNQPQHF. CDR3 DNA: TGTGCCAGCAGCCGCCAACAGGGATATAGCAATCAGCCCCAGCATTTT. Complete variable domain (other parts from reference TRBV5-5 and TRBJ1-5): DAGVTQSPTHLIKTRGQQVTLRCSPISGHKSVSWYQQVLGQGPQFIFQYYEKEERGRGNFPDRFSARQFPNYSSELNVNALLLGDSALYLCASSRQQGYSNQPQHFGDGTRLSIL.

The chain couples TRBV5-1 to TRBJ2-1, with 13 bases fitting TRBD2. V dropped 4 bases and J dropped 8; count of bases not matched to a gene: 9. Germline V CDR1 and CDR2: SGHRS, YFSETQ. This CDR3 region has 16 residues. CDR3 sequence reads: CASSPGLAGEGDEQFF. The CDR3 DNA sequence: TGCGCCAGCAGCCCCGGACTAGCGGGAGAGGGGGATGAGCAGTTCTTC. The entire variable domain, with the rest obtained from reference TRBV5-1 and TRBJ2-1, is as follows: KAGVTQTPRYLIKTRGQQVTLSCSPISGHRSVSWYQQTPGQGLQFLFEYFSETQRNKGNFPGRFSGRQFSNSRSEMNVSTLELGDSALYLCASSPGLAGEGDEQFFGPGTRLTVL.

The chain is built from TRBV5-5 and TRBJ2-1; 7 bases match TRBD2. Trimming removed 2 bases from V and 0 bases from J; junction bases left unmatched: 2. The CDR3 loop spans 15 amino acids. Germline V gene sequence: CDR1 SGHKS, CDR2 YYEKEE (reference sequence). The CDR3 loop is CASSLGGSSYNEQFF. The CDR3 coding sequence is TGTGCCAGCAGCTTAGGCGGGAGCTCCTACAATGAGCAGTTCTTC.

The rearrangement joins TRBV28 to TRBJ1-1, with 12 bases matching TRBD1. CDR1 is MDHEN, CDR2 SYDVKM, per germline. The junction had 12 bases not matched to a gene; V was cut back by 6 bases and J by 4 bases. The CDR3 runs 17 residues. The CDR3 here is CASSRGPGQGAITEAFF. DNA for the CDR3: TGTGCCAGCAGCCGGGGACCGGGACAGGGGGCGATCACTGAAGCTTTCTTT.

This clone was observed once. V gene TRBV7-9 combines with J gene TRBJ1-6; D is possibly TRBD1 (6 bases). The V end lost 2 bases, the J end lost 2 bases, and 13 bases lay between the germline ends. The CDR3 runs to 17 residues. Germline-derived CDR1 and CDR2 are SEHNR and FQNEAQ (reference sequence). Written as DNA, the CDR3 is TGTGCCAGCAGCTTAATAGGCAGGGGCACCTATAATTCACCCCTCCACTTT. Translated: CASSLIGRGTYNSPLHF. The complete variable domain, with remaining parts taken from reference TRBV7-9 and TRBJ1-6, reads DTGVSQNPRHKITKRGQNVTFRCDPISEHNRLYWYRQTLGQGPEFLTYFQNEAQLEKSRLLSDRFSAERPKGSFSTLEIQRTEQGDSAMYLCASSLIGRGTYNSPLHFGNGTRLTVT.

The chain employs TRBV6-4 and TRBJ2-1, with 10 bases that match TRBD1. Per germline, CDR1 MRHNA and CDR2 SNTAGT. The CDR3 is made up of 18 amino acids. The V segment lost 5 bases and the J segment 3 bases; nucleotides outside the gene matches: 13. The CDR3 DNA reads TGTGCCAGCAGTACGACAGGGGGCGCAGGTGGGGTCTACAATGAGCAGTTCTTC. Translating gives CASSTTGGAGGVYNEQFF.

The V and J genes are TRBV5-1 and TRBJ2-3; 8 positions agree with TRBD2. CDR3 length: 16 amino acids. The germline V gene has CDR1 SGHRS and CDR2 YFSETQ. The V segment lost 5 bases and the J segment 3 bases; nucleotides outside the gene matches: 11. The CDR3 DNA is TGCGCCAGCAGACAGCCCTTAGCGGGAATAACAGATACGCAGTATTTT. It encodes CASRQPLAGITDTQYF.

The chain is built from TRBV5-8 and TRBJ2-1; the D gene is possibly TRBD1 (6 bases). This CDR3 has 16 amino acids. From germline, CDR1 is SGHTS and CDR2 YDEGEE. V lost 0 bases and J lost 4, with 14 bases in between. The CDR3 bases are TGTGCCAGCAGCTTGGCCTTCGGGACACTTTACAATGAGCAGTTCTTC. The encoded protein is CASSLAFGTLYNEQFF.